Sequencing of this T cell receptor (beta chain) was carried out in a study of siplizumab effects on memory and regulatory T cells. The mixed lymphocyte reaction cells were cocultured at 37°C for roughly 6 days. CFSE tagged responder PBMCs, Violet Dye tagged stimulator PBMCs, and the cells were mixed 1:1. Sequencing was performed with immunoSEQ multiplex PCR; in TCRdb, only in-frame clones are kept and a portion is missing. The sample consists of several thousand clones, approximately 46% of them appearing once. From germline, CDR1 is SQVTM and CDR2 ANQGSEA. V shed 1 base, J shed 0 bases, and the junction held 8 bases outside the gene matches. The CDR3 length is 17 residues. Of note for this clone: The antigen is unknown.

The receptor was derived from a human donor in good health; the cells came from an allogeneic mixed lymphocyte reaction. Some clones in this sample may be carry-over from other donors' samples. Sequenced sample: CFSE-low (dividing) CD8+ T cells sorted from an allogeneic mixed lymphocyte reaction. The chain has TRBV29-1 and TRBJ2-1, with 8 bases aligning to TRBD2. CDR3 in DNA: TGCAGCGTTGAAGGGCTAGCGGGTACGAGCTCCTACAATGAGCAGTTCTTC. Its translation is CSVEGLAGTSSYNEQFF.